Listed below are T cell receptor beta chains from one sample, sequenced in a study of cytomegalovirus exposure and HLA in healthy donors. The data were produced by immunoSEQ multiplex PCR, yet TCRdb's version contains in-frame clones alone and is incomplete. The repertoire holds roughly 150,000 clones, with 50% to 75% as singletons. Sequencing input: PBMCs. These receptors all stem from a woman between 25 and 40 years old in good health and CMV-seropositive. The CDR3 runs from the conserved cysteine through the conserved F or W. Each record gives: CDR3 DNA, CDR3 protein, D gene, V gene, clone size, J gene. D genes are given only for firm matches. Rows may omit the clone size; those that give it use once, few, many or a size class.

CDR3nt: TGTGCCAGCTCTCTACAGGCATACTACGAGCAGTACTTC
CDR3aa: CASSLQAYYEQYF
d_gene: NA
v_gene: TRBV6-1
abundance: few
j_gene: TRBJ2-7

CDR3nt: TGCAGCACTACTAACTATGGCTACACCTTC
CDR3aa: CSTTNYGYTF
d_gene: NA
v_gene: TRBV20-1
abundance: NA
j_gene: TRBJ1-2

CDR3nt: TGTGCCAGCGGCCCTACAGGGGGCGTTGGCTACACCTTC
CDR3aa: CASGPTGGVGYTF
d_gene: TRBD1
v_gene: TRBV27
abundance: few
j_gene: TRBJ1-2

CDR3nt: TGTGCCAGCAGCCCCGGGGGCACTGAAGCTTTCTTT
CDR3aa: CASSPGGTEAFF
d_gene: NA
v_gene: TRBV11-2
abundance: NA
j_gene: TRBJ1-1

CDR3nt: TGTGCCAGCAGCCAAGTATGGGGGGATGAGCAGTTCTTC
CDR3aa: CASSQVWGDEQFF
d_gene: NA
v_gene: TRBV14
abundance: NA
j_gene: TRBJ2-1

CDR3nt: TGTGCCACCAGCAGAGCTGGGGCCATGACAGATACGCAGTATTTT
CDR3aa: CATSRAGAMTDTQYF
d_gene: NA
v_gene: TRBV15
abundance: NA
j_gene: TRBJ2-3

CDR3nt: TGTGCCATCAGTCCAGGAACCTACGAGCAGTACTTC
CDR3aa: CAISPGTYEQYF
d_gene: NA
v_gene: TRBV10-3
abundance: NA
j_gene: TRBJ2-7

CDR3nt: TGTACCAGCAGTTTACAAACTAGTAGGAATGAGCAGTTCTTC
CDR3aa: CTSSLQTSRNEQFF
d_gene: NA
v_gene: TRBV27
abundance: NA
j_gene: TRBJ2-1

CDR3nt: TGTGCCAGCAGCCACAGGGCGTACGAGCAGTACTTC
CDR3aa: CASSHRAYEQYF
d_gene: NA
v_gene: TRBV5-5
abundance: few
j_gene: TRBJ2-7

CDR3nt: TGTGCCACCAGCATATTCAGGGGCGAGACTTACGAGCAGTACTTC
CDR3aa: CATSIFRGETYEQYF
d_gene: NA
v_gene: TRBV15
abundance: NA
j_gene: TRBJ2-7

CDR3nt: TGTGCCAGCAGCCCAGAGACCAGCCTACTAAGCGATACGCAGTATTTT
CDR3aa: CASSPETSLLSDTQYF
d_gene: NA
v_gene: TRBV9
abundance: NA
j_gene: TRBJ2-3

CDR3nt: TGCGCCAGCAGCTTGACGACTAGCGGGAGTGAGGGCCAGTACTTC
CDR3aa: CASSLTTSGSEGQYF
d_gene: TRBD2
v_gene: TRBV5-1
abundance: few
j_gene: TRBJ2-5

CDR3nt: TGTGCCAGCAGCTTGCAGGGCCCCTACGAGCAGTACTTC
CDR3aa: CASSLQGPYEQYF
d_gene: NA
v_gene: TRBV5-6
abundance: NA
j_gene: TRBJ2-7

CDR3nt: TGTGCCTCGGGGGGGCCATACACGGGGGAGACCCAGTACTTC
CDR3aa: CASGGPYTGETQYF
d_gene: TRBD2
v_gene: TRBV5-4
abundance: few
j_gene: TRBJ2-5

CDR3nt: TGTGCCTGGGTGGGACAGGGTAAGACTGAAGCTTTCTTT
CDR3aa: CAWVGQGKTEAFF
d_gene: TRBD1
v_gene: TRBV30
abundance: few
j_gene: TRBJ1-1

CDR3nt: TGTGCCAGCACCAGGAACTACGAGCAGTACTTC
CDR3aa: CASTRNYEQYF
d_gene: NA
v_gene: TRBV7-8
abundance: NA
j_gene: TRBJ2-7

CDR3nt: TGCAGCGTTGAGGATCGCGGGAGGGCCGCAGATACGCAGTATTTT
CDR3aa: CSVEDRGRAADTQYF
d_gene: TRBD2
v_gene: TRBV29-1
abundance: NA
j_gene: TRBJ2-3

CDR3nt: TGTGCCAGCAGCAAACTAGCGGGGGCCCCCCGGGGGGAGCAGTACTTC
CDR3aa: CASSKLAGAPRGEQYF
d_gene: TRBD2
v_gene: TRBV9
abundance: NA
j_gene: TRBJ2-7

CDR3nt: TGTGCCAGCAGCCCCCTGGGGGGAGGCACTGAAGCTTTCTTT
CDR3aa: CASSPLGGGTEAFF
d_gene: NA
v_gene: TRBV7-2
abundance: NA
j_gene: TRBJ1-1

CDR3nt: TGTGCTAGCAGCTTCCACAGGGGTGATACGCAGTATTTT
CDR3aa: CASSFHRGDTQYF
d_gene: TRBD1
v_gene: TRBV7-7
abundance: NA
j_gene: TRBJ2-3

CDR3nt: TGTGCCAGCACCTCAGGGGAAACCAAAAACATTCAGTACTTC
CDR3aa: CASTSGETKNIQYF
d_gene: NA
v_gene: TRBV7-9
abundance: NA
j_gene: TRBJ2-4

CDR3nt: TGTGCCAGCATGCAGGGGGCAACTAATGAAAAACTGTTTTTT
CDR3aa: CASMQGATNEKLFF
d_gene: TRBD1
v_gene: TRBV6-1
abundance: few
j_gene: TRBJ1-4

CDR3nt: TGTGCCAGCAGCTATCACTTCAATGAGCAGTTCTTC
CDR3aa: CASSYHFNEQFF
d_gene: NA
v_gene: TRBV7-9
abundance: NA
j_gene: TRBJ2-1

CDR3nt: TGTGCCAGCAGCTTGTTAGGTGGAGGGAAAACAGATACGCAGTATTTT
CDR3aa: CASSLLGGGKTDTQYF
d_gene: NA
v_gene: TRBV7-6
abundance: NA
j_gene: TRBJ2-3

CDR3nt: TGTGCCAGCAGCCCGGACAGGGACTATGGCTACACCTTC
CDR3aa: CASSPDRDYGYTF
d_gene: TRBD1
v_gene: TRBV14
abundance: NA
j_gene: TRBJ1-2

CDR3nt: TGCGCCAGCAGCTTGGATCCGGGAGGGCAGGACGAGCAGTACTTC
CDR3aa: CASSLDPGGQDEQYF
d_gene: TRBD2
v_gene: TRBV5-1
abundance: NA
j_gene: TRBJ2-7

CDR3nt: TGTGCCATCAGTGTCGGGGGAGTCACTGAAGCTTTCTTT
CDR3aa: CAISVGGVTEAFF
d_gene: NA
v_gene: TRBV10-3
abundance: NA
j_gene: TRBJ1-1

CDR3nt: TGTGCCAGCAGCTCGGAGAGAATCTACGAGCAGTACTTC
CDR3aa: CASSSERIYEQYF
d_gene: NA
v_gene: TRBV11-2
abundance: NA
j_gene: TRBJ2-7

CDR3nt: TGTGCCAGCAGTCTCCGGGACAGGGGCTATGGCTACACCTTC
CDR3aa: CASSLRDRGYGYTF
d_gene: TRBD1
v_gene: TRBV27
abundance: NA
j_gene: TRBJ1-2

CDR3nt: TGTGCCAGCAGTTTGGGACAGGGTAAGGCTGAAGCTTTCTTT
CDR3aa: CASSLGQGKAEAFF
d_gene: TRBD1
v_gene: TRBV6-6
abundance: NA
j_gene: TRBJ1-1

CDR3nt: TGTGCCTGGCCCCCATCCTACGAGCAGTACTTC
CDR3aa: CAWPPSYEQYF
d_gene: NA
v_gene: TRBV30
abundance: NA
j_gene: TRBJ2-7

CDR3nt: TGCGCCAGCAGCCAAGAACAGGGGACCAACACTGAAGCTTTCTTT
CDR3aa: CASSQEQGTNTEAFF
d_gene: TRBD1
v_gene: TRBV4-1
abundance: NA
j_gene: TRBJ1-1

CDR3nt: TGTGCCAGCAGCTTGGGTACTAGCGGGAGACCTCCGATGGGTGAGCAGTTCTTC
CDR3aa: CASSLGTSGRPPMGEQFF
d_gene: TRBD2
v_gene: TRBV5-4
abundance: NA
j_gene: TRBJ2-1

CDR3nt: TGCGCCAGCAGCTTGGAGGGACACCCGAACACTGAAGCTTTCTTT
CDR3aa: CASSLEGHPNTEAFF
d_gene: NA
v_gene: TRBV5-1
abundance: NA
j_gene: TRBJ1-1

CDR3nt: TGTGCCAGCTCACCAATTGGACTATCGAGCTCCTACAATGAGCAGTTCTTC
CDR3aa: CASSPIGLSSSYNEQFF
d_gene: NA
v_gene: TRBV18
abundance: NA
j_gene: TRBJ2-1

CDR3nt: TGTGCCATTCACCAACAGGGCGGAGGCTACACCTTC
CDR3aa: CAIHQQGGGYTF
d_gene: NA
v_gene: TRBV6-6
abundance: NA
j_gene: TRBJ1-2

CDR3nt: TGCGCCAGCACCGGAGGAGGGGACAGGGATGAGACCCAGTACTTC
CDR3aa: CASTGGGDRDETQYF
d_gene: TRBD1
v_gene: TRBV10-1
abundance: NA
j_gene: TRBJ2-5

CDR3nt: TGCGCCAGCAGCCAAGAGGGAGGGTTTCGGGAGACCCAGTACTTC
CDR3aa: CASSQEGGFRETQYF
d_gene: TRBD2
v_gene: TRBV4-1
abundance: NA
j_gene: TRBJ2-5

CDR3nt: TGTGCCAGCAGCTTTGGGACATCAGATACGCAGTATTTT
CDR3aa: CASSFGTSDTQYF
d_gene: NA
v_gene: TRBV4-2
abundance: NA
j_gene: TRBJ2-3

CDR3nt: TGTGCCAGCACCAGTCTCATTTACAACACAGATACGCAGTATTTT
CDR3aa: CASTSLIYNTDTQYF
d_gene: NA
v_gene: TRBV28
abundance: NA
j_gene: TRBJ2-3

CDR3nt: TGTGCCAGCAGTTACTCGAGGCGGGAGGGTGAGCAGTACTTC
CDR3aa: CASSYSRREGEQYF
d_gene: TRBD2
v_gene: TRBV6-6
abundance: few
j_gene: TRBJ2-5

CDR3nt: TGTGCCAGTAGTATCCACGGGACAGGGAAAGAGACCCAGTACTTC
CDR3aa: CASSIHGTGKETQYF
d_gene: TRBD1
v_gene: TRBV19
abundance: NA
j_gene: TRBJ2-5

CDR3nt: TGCGCCAGCAGCTTGCGTCCGACAGGGGGCGGAGGAGAGGAGCTGTTTTTT
CDR3aa: CASSLRPTGGGGEELFF
d_gene: TRBD1
v_gene: TRBV5-1
abundance: NA
j_gene: TRBJ2-2

CDR3nt: TGTGCCAGCAGCCCACGGACTTCCGAGCAGTTCTTC
CDR3aa: CASSPRTSEQFF
d_gene: NA
v_gene: TRBV7-2
abundance: few
j_gene: TRBJ2-1

CDR3nt: TGTGCCAGCAGCGTAGACAGGGGAGCGGAGACCCAGTACTTC
CDR3aa: CASSVDRGAETQYF
d_gene: TRBD1
v_gene: TRBV9
abundance: NA
j_gene: TRBJ2-5

CDR3nt: TGTGCCAGCAGCTTCGGGACTCACAGGTTCTCTGGGGCCAACGTCCTGACTTTC
CDR3aa: CASSFGTHRFSGANVLTF
d_gene: NA
v_gene: TRBV5-6
abundance: NA
j_gene: TRBJ2-6

CDR3nt: TGTGCTAGTGGGGGACACCCGCGGAACCTCAAAGAGACCCAGTACTTC
CDR3aa: CASGGHPRNLKETQYF
d_gene: NA
v_gene: TRBV12-5
abundance: NA
j_gene: TRBJ2-5

CDR3nt: TGTGCCTGGAGTGTAGGGGCTGAAGCTTTCTTT
CDR3aa: CAWSVGAEAFF
d_gene: NA
v_gene: TRBV30
abundance: NA
j_gene: TRBJ1-1

CDR3nt: TGCGCCAGCAGCCAAGATGGAAGGGGATTTGGGCCCTACGAGCAGTACTTC
CDR3aa: CASSQDGRGFGPYEQYF
d_gene: NA
v_gene: TRBV4-1
abundance: NA
j_gene: TRBJ2-7

CDR3nt: TGTGCCAGCAGTTACGAGGCAGACCAGGGTGGGGAAAAACTGTTTTTT
CDR3aa: CASSYEADQGGEKLFF
d_gene: NA
v_gene: TRBV6-5
abundance: NA
j_gene: TRBJ1-4

CDR3nt: TGTGCCAGCAGCATCGGACAGGGGAGGTATGGCTACACCTTC
CDR3aa: CASSIGQGRYGYTF
d_gene: TRBD1
v_gene: TRBV7-9
abundance: NA
j_gene: TRBJ1-2

CDR3nt: TGTGCCAGCAGTTTATGGGGAGGGATACAGGGACTTAATGAAAAACTGTTTTTT
CDR3aa: CASSLWGGIQGLNEKLFF
d_gene: NA
v_gene: TRBV27
abundance: few
j_gene: TRBJ1-4

CDR3nt: TGTGCCAGCAGGCAGACAGACTCTTACGAGCAGTACTTC
CDR3aa: CASRQTDSYEQYF
d_gene: NA
v_gene: TRBV6-5
abundance: NA
j_gene: TRBJ2-7

CDR3nt: TGCGCCAGCAGCCTTGGGACAGAAGAGACCCAGTACTTC
CDR3aa: CASSLGTEETQYF
d_gene: TRBD1
v_gene: TRBV4-1
abundance: NA
j_gene: TRBJ2-5

CDR3nt: TGTGCCAGCAGCCCCCGGGTCTCGCCATCCCAGCATTTT
CDR3aa: CASSPRVSPSQHF
d_gene: NA
v_gene: TRBV7-8
abundance: few
j_gene: TRBJ1-5

CDR3nt: TGTGCCAGCAGGCACAGGGGGCTTCAGCCCCAGCATTTT
CDR3aa: CASRHRGLQPQHF
d_gene: TRBD1
v_gene: TRBV6-1
abundance: few
j_gene: TRBJ1-5

CDR3nt: TGTGCCAGCTCGGGCAGGGGGAACCTTCACAATGAGCAGTTCTTC
CDR3aa: CASSGRGNLHNEQFF
d_gene: TRBD1
v_gene: TRBV18
abundance: NA
j_gene: TRBJ2-1

CDR3nt: TGTGCCAGCAGGGGGAGTTACGAGCAGTACTTC
CDR3aa: CASRGSYEQYF
d_gene: NA
v_gene: TRBV2
abundance: NA
j_gene: TRBJ2-7

CDR3nt: TGTGCCAGCAGCTTGGGGCTGGGGGCGCGAGGCTACACCTTC
CDR3aa: CASSLGLGARGYTF
d_gene: NA
v_gene: TRBV5-6
abundance: NA
j_gene: TRBJ1-2